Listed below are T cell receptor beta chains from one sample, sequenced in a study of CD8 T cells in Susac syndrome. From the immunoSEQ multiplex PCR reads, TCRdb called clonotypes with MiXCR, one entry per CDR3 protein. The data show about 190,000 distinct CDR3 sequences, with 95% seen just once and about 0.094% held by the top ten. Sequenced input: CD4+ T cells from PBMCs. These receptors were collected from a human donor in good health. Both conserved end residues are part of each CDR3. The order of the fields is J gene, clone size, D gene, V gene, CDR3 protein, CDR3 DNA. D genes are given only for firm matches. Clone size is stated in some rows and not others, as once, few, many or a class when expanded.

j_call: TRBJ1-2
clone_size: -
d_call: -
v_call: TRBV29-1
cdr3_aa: CSVVVRNYGYTF
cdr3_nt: TGCAGCGTTGTAGTCCGGAACTATGGCTACACCTTC

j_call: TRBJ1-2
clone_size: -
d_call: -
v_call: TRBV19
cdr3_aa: CASTSGIYGYTF
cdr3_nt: TGTGCCAGTACCTCGGGAATTTATGGCTACACCTTC

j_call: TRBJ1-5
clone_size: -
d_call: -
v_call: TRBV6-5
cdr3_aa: CASGRRDPQHF
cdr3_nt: TGTGCCAGCGGTCGGCGGGATCCCCAGCATTTT

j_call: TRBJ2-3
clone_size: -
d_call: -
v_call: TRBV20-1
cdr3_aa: CSAPQGSGSTDTQYF
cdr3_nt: TGCAGTGCCCCCCAGGGGAGCGGGAGCACAGATACGCAGTATTTT

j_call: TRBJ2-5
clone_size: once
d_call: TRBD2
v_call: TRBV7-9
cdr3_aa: CASSFISGAGGETQYF
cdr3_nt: TGTGCCAGCAGTTTCATTAGCGGGGCCGGTGGAGAGACCCAGTACTTC

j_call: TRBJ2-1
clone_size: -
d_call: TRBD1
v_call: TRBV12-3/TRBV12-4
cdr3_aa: CASSFVTGEYNEQFF
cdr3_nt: TGTGCCAGCAGTTTCGTCACAGGGGAATACAATGAGCAGTTCTTC

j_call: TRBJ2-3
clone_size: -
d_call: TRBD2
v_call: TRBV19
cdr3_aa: CASSAGTSGNTDTQYF
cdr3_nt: TGTGCCAGTAGTGCCGGGACTAGCGGGAACACAGATACGCAGTATTTT

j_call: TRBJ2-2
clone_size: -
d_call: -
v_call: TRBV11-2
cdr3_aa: CASSLKTGELFF
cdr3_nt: TGTGCCAGCAGCTTAAAAACCGGGGAGCTGTTTTTT

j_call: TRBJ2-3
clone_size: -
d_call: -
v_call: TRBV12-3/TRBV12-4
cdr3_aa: CASSLAGFGSTDTQYF
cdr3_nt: TGTGCCAGCAGTTTAGCCGGTTTTGGCTCCACAGATACGCAGTATTTT

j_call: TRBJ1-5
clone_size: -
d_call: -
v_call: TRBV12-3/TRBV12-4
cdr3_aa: CASSSDGQPNQPQHF
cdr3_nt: TGTGCCAGCAGTTCGGATGGACAGCCCAATCAGCCCCAGCATTTT

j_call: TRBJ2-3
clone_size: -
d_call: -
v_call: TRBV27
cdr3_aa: CASSPTGTRPSLDTQYF
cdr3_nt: TGTGCCAGCAGCCCCACAGGGACCAGACCAAGCCTCGATACGCAGTATTTT

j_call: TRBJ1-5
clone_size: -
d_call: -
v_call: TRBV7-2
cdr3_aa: CASSFGNQPQHF
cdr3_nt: TGTGCCAGCAGCTTTGGAAATCAGCCCCAGCATTTT

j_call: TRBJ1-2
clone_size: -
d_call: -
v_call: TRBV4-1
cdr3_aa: CASSQYGTAGAITF
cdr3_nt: TGCGCCAGCAGCCAATACGGGACGGCGGGGGCTATCACCTTC

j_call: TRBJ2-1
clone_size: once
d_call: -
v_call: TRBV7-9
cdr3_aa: CASSPIESWGNEQFF
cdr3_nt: TGTGCCAGCAGCCCCATCGAGAGCTGGGGCAATGAGCAGTTCTTC

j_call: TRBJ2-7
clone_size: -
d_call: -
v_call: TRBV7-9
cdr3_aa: CASSMRTDTYEQYF
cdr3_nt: TGTGCCAGCAGCATGAGGACAGACACCTACGAGCAGTACTTC

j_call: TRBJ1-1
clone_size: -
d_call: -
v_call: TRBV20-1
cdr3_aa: CSARSFGAEHTEAFF
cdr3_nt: TGCAGTGCTAGGAGCTTTGGGGCCGAACACACTGAAGCTTTCTTT

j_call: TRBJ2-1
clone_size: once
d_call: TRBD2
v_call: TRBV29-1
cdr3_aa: CSVGPRLAGGPGEQFF
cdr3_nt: TGCAGCGTCGGACCCAGGCTAGCGGGAGGGCCGGGTGAGCAGTTCTTC

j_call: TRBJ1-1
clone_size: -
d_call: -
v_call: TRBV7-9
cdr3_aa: CASSLGRDQEAFF
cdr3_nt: TGTGCCAGCAGCTTAGGCAGGGACCAAGAAGCTTTCTTT

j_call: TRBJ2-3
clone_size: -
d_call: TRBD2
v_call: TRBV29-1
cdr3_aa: CSPGNGREDTQYF
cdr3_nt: TGCAGCCCTGGGAACGGGAGGGAGGATACGCAGTATTTT

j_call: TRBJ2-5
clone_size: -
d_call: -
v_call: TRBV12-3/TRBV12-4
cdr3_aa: CASGWRGDGTQYF
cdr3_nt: TGTGCCAGCGGTTGGAGGGGGGACGGGACCCAGTACTTC

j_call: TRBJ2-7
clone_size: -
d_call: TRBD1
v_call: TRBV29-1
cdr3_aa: CSAETGTGAREQYF
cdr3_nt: TGCAGCGCTGAAACCGGGACAGGGGCCCGCGAGCAGTACTTC

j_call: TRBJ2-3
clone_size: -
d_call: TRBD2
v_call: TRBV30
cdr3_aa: CAWSVVAGSWTQYF
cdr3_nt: TGTGCCTGGAGTGTGGTAGCGGGGAGCTGGACGCAGTATTTT

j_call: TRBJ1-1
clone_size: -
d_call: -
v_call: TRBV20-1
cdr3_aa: CSGRINTEAFF
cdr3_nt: TGCAGTGGGCGTATAAACACTGAAGCTTTCTTT

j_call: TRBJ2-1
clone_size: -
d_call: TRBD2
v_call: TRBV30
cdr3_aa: CAWSRLAGYNEQFF
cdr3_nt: TGTGCCTGGAGTCGTCTAGCGGGGTACAATGAGCAGTTCTTC

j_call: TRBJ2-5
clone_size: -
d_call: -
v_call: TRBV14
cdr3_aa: CASSHPTALPQYF
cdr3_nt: TGTGCCAGCAGCCACCCAACGGCACTACCCCAGTACTTC

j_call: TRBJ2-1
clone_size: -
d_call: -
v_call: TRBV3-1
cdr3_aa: CASCRGNEQFF
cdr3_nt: TGTGCCAGTTGCAGGGGCAATGAGCAGTTCTTC

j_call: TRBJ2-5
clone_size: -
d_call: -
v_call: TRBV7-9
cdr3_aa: CASSLVRRPETQYF
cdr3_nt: TGTGCCAGCAGCTTAGTTCGGCGCCCGGAGACCCAGTACTTC

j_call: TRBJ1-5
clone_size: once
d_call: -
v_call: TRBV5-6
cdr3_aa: CASSNRASNQPQHF
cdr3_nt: TGTGCCAGCAGCAACAGGGCAAGCAATCAGCCCCAGCATTTT

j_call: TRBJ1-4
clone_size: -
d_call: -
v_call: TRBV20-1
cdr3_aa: CSARDTSTNEKLFF
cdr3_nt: TGCAGTGCTCGGGACACGTCAACTAATGAAAAACTGTTTTTT

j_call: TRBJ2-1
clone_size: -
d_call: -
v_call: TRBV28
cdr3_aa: CASSFPGHKFF
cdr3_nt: TGTGCCAGCAGTTTCCCGGGGCACAAGTTCTTC

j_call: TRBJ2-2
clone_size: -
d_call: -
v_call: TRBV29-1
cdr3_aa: CSVDNNEATGELFF
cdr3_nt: TGCAGCGTTGATAACAACGAGGCAACCGGGGAGCTGTTTTTT

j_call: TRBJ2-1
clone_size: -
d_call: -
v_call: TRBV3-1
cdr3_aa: CASSQSGEQFF
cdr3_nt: TGTGCCAGCAGCCAATCTGGAGAGCAGTTCTTC

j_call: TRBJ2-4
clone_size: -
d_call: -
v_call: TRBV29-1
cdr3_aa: CSVEDTGGNIQYF
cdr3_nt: TGCAGCGTTGAAGATACTGGGGGAAACATTCAGTACTTC

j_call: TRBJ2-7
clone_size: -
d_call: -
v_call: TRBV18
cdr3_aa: CASSPSGETYEQYF
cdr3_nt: TGTGCCAGCTCACCATCCGGCGAAACCTACGAGCAGTACTTC

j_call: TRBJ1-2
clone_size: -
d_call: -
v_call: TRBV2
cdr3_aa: CASSEQGNYGYTF
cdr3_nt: TGTGCCAGCAGTGAACAAGGGAACTATGGCTACACCTTC